This T cell receptor (beta chain) was obtained from a study of blood T cell repertoires in COVID-19 (dated by TCRdb to the early 2020s). Context from the whole study: Collaborator samples came from the United States, Italy and Spain and covered acute and convalescent phases of COVID-19. The prospective study material was composed of cDNA or gDNA derived from T cells, B-cell-depleted T cells, or PBMCs. Subjects who had been exposed to COVID-19, were actively infected with it, or had recovered from it provided the deeply sampled blood TCRbeta repertoires that made up the dataset. The repertoires were released in a freely available public database meant as a resource for research on the immune response to SARS-CoV-2. Samples were obtained from the ongoing ImmuneRACE study (first 160 participants) and from over 1,000 subjects provided by 6 global collaborators. A de-identified subject ID, COVID-19 status, age in years and sex were almost always included in the sample metadata. Where available, HLA class I and class II types were obtained from metadata supplied by the sample provider rather than from assay-based typing.

TCRbeta CDR3 regions were amplified from genomic DNA using the immunoSEQ Assay, a bias-controlled multiplex PCR. Turning to the authors' computational methods: Nucleated cell counts per sample were estimated from amplification of reference gene primers within the assay. To quantify the absolute abundance of each unique TCRbeta CDR3 rearrangement, sequence reads were collapsed and filtered. Productive Simpson clonality was computed per sample as the square root of Simpson's diversity index over productive rearrangements. The clones in this table, taken by TCRdb from immuneACCESS, are in-frame only. Not every clone is retained; where verified, under half of the shortfall comes from an unresolved V gene, and the cause of the rest is unknown. That table supplies the V and J calls and clone size; D and trimming were determined from the DNA. The sample yields about 150,000 clones; 70% to 90% were counted once. The top ten clonotypes cover less than 10% of the sample.

What the work shows at the level of the full study, not this receptor alone: How much clinical and demographic metadata was included differed by source and by participant, and the metadata was provided uncurated.

In Seattle, one collaborating source enrolled patients while the infection was active and tracked those patients longitudinally over the course of disease. Collaborating institutions collected whole blood in K2EDTA tubes following their own protocols. For TCRbeta analysis, collaborators shipped samples as frozen whole blood, isolated PBMCs, or DNA extracted from either of those sample types. Points on this clone: Its antigen is currently not known. Per-nucleotide qualities are absent, and no much larger clonotype sits a single base away.

This receptor was obtained from a woman aged 55-69 years with COVID-19, enrolled during active disease. Sequencing used peripheral blood.

The CDR3 sequence is CASELAYEQYF. The DNA is as follows: TGTGCCAGCGAGCTTGCCTACGAGCAGTACTTC. The chain joins TRBV2 to TRBJ2-7, with no reliable assignment of the D segment. CDR3 length: 11 amino acids, cysteine to phenylalanine. The DNA shown is the 33-base CDR3, in frame from base 1. The germline V gene specifies SNHLY as CDR1 and FYNNEI as CDR2. V is cut by 8 bases and J by 2 bases, and the space between the germline ends is 7 bases.